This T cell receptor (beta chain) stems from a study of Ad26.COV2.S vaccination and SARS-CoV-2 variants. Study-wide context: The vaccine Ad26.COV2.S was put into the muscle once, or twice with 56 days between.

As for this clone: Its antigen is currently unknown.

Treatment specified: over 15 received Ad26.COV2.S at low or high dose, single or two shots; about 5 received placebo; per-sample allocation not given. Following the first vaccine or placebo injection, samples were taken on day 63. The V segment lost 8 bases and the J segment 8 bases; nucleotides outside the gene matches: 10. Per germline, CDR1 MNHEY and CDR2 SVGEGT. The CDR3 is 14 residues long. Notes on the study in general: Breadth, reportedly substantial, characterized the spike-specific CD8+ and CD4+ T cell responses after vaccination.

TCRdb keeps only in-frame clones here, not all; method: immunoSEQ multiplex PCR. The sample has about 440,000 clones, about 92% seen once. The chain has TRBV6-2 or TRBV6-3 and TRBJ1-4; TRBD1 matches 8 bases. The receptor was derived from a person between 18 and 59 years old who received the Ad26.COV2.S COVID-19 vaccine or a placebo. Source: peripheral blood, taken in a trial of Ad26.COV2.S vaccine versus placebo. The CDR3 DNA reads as TGTGCCAGCGGCCCAGGGGGCGTTCGGGAAAAACTGTTTTTT. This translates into CASGPGGVREKLFF.